This is a list of T cell receptor beta chains from one sample in a study of blood T cell repertoires in COVID-19. Generated by immunoSEQ multiplex PCR, the TCRdb table keeps only in-frame clones and is missing some. The sample yields more than 150,000 clones, about 80% seen once. Sequencing was performed on peripheral blood. The receptors were gathered from a man aged 55-75 years with acute or convalescent COVID-19. Both conserved end residues are part of each CDR3. D genes are given only for firm matches. Some rows mark clone size as missing; the rest say once, few, many or name a class of expanded clone.

v_gene: TRBV4-2; d_gene: TRBD1; len: 16; j_gene: TRBJ1-6; abundance: few; CDR3nt: TGTGCCAGCAGCCCACGGGACAGGGAATATAATTCACCCCTCCACTTT; CDR3aa: CASSPRDREYNSPLHF
v_gene: TRBV28; d_gene: NA; len: 15; j_gene: TRBJ1-4; abundance: once; CDR3nt: TGTGCCAGCAGCGACTCACAGGTCCGCAATGAAAAACTGTTTTTT; CDR3aa: CASSDSQVRNEKLFF
v_gene: TRBV7-6; d_gene: NA; len: 13; j_gene: TRBJ2-7; abundance: NA; CDR3nt: TGTGCCAGCAGCCCCCGGGACACCTACGAGCAGTACTTC; CDR3aa: CASSPRDTYEQYF
v_gene: TRBV9; d_gene: TRBD2; len: 17; j_gene: TRBJ2-5; abundance: NA; CDR3nt: TGTGCCAGCAGCGTAGGGCGGCTAGCGGGGAGGCCGGAGACCCAGTACTTC; CDR3aa: CASSVGRLAGRPETQYF
v_gene: TRBV6-5; d_gene: TRBD1; len: 15; j_gene: TRBJ1-4; abundance: NA; CDR3nt: TGTGCCAGCAGCGGCACCGGACAGGGGGCTGAAAAACTGTTTTTT; CDR3aa: CASSGTGQGAEKLFF
v_gene: TRBV19; d_gene: TRBD1; len: 19; j_gene: TRBJ2-5; abundance: NA; CDR3nt: TGTGCCAGTAGTATAGAGGGGAGCCCGGGACAGGGGTACCAAGAGACCCAGTACTTC; CDR3aa: CASSIEGSPGQGYQETQYF
v_gene: TRBV9; d_gene: TRBD2; len: 16; j_gene: TRBJ2-3; abundance: NA; CDR3nt: TGTGCCAGCAGCGCGCGTAGCGGGGGGGCCACAGATACGCAGTATTTT; CDR3aa: CASSARSGGATDTQYF
v_gene: TRBV7-3; d_gene: NA; len: 16; j_gene: TRBJ1-3; abundance: NA; CDR3nt: TGTGCCAGCAGCTTAAGTCCAGGGGCCTCTGGAAACACCATATATTTT; CDR3aa: CASSLSPGASGNTIYF
v_gene: TRBV10-3; d_gene: TRBD2; len: 13; j_gene: TRBJ2-7; abundance: NA; CDR3nt: TGTGCCATCAGACTAGCGGGAAGGGACGAGCAGTACTTC; CDR3aa: CAIRLAGRDEQYF
v_gene: TRBV7-6; d_gene: TRBD1; len: 16; j_gene: TRBJ2-2; abundance: NA; CDR3nt: TGTGCCAGCAGCTTAACAGGGGGCGCGAACACCGGGGAGCTGTTTTTT; CDR3aa: CASSLTGGANTGELFF
v_gene: TRBV15; d_gene: NA; len: 16; j_gene: TRBJ1-1; abundance: NA; CDR3nt: TGTGCCACCAGCAGTCATAGAGGGACACCGAACACTGAAGCTTTCTTT; CDR3aa: CATSSHRGTPNTEAFF
v_gene: TRBV6-4; d_gene: TRBD1; len: 14; j_gene: TRBJ2-7; abundance: NA; CDR3nt: TGTGCCAGCAGGCGGGGACAGGGGTTTAGGGAGCAGTACTTC; CDR3aa: CASRRGQGFREQYF